The 20 T cell receptor beta chains presented below share a single source sample, sequenced in a study of read filtering for tumor transcriptome and immune sequencing. This library used roughly 400 ng RNA and molecular barcoded adaptors spanning alpha/delta and beta/gamma chains. MiXCR was run by TCRdb on the reads, yielding one entry per CDR3 protein. The profile shows fewer than 30,000 distinct CDR3 sequences, roughly an eighth of them singletons. The sequenced material came from a population of CD138-negative cells sorted from bone marrow. The receptors here all came from a donor over 35 with multiple myeloma.

This clonotype came up many times. The rearrangement joins TRBV19 to TRBJ2-1; 10 bases are a match to TRBD1. The germline gives CDR1 LNHDA, CDR2 SQIVND (reference sequence). The CDR3 is made up of 16 amino acids. J gave up 6 bases and V 4 bases, and 9 bases lay outside the gene matches. CDR3 sequence: CASSSRDRGIGNEQFF. The CDR3 DNA sequence: TGTGCCAGTAGTAGCCGGGACAGGGGTATCGGCAATGAGCAGTTCTTC.

This clonotype has only a few counts. It differs at one base from a far larger clone, so likely a read error. The CDR3 carries no conserved terminal phenylalanine or tryptophan, so it likely arises from a read error. The J gene is TRBJ2-7, the V gene TRBV11-3; no clear D. V gave up 1 base and J gave up 7 bases, with 11 bases separating them. The CDR3 extends over 13 amino acids. The V gene's germline CDR1 is SGHNT and CDR2 YENEEA. The CDR3 reads CASSLANPWEQYS. The CDR3 DNA is TGTGCCAGCAGCTTAGCAAACCCGTGGGAGCAGTACTCC.

Concerning this clonotype: A far larger clone lies a single base away; this is likely a read error. The rearrangement joins TRBV20-1 to TRBJ2-1, with D maybe TRBD1 (5 bases). The J call may be wrong; the DNA end is better matched by TRBJ2-3. The CDR3 consists of 14 residues. Germline lookup yields CDR1 DFQATT and CDR2 SNEGSKA (reference sequence). The CDR3 DNA follows: TGCAGTGCTCAGGGTCTGGCCCTCTCAGATACGCAGTATTTT. Translation: CSAQGLALSDTQYF.

This clonotype has more than one count but fewer than ten. Possible read error: a much larger clone is one base away. This sequence joins TRBV7-3 and TRBJ1-1; no reliable D call. Germline V gives CDR1 SGHTA, CDR2 FQGTGA. The CDR3 spans 15 residues. CDR3 loop: CVSSSTGLVNTEAFF. CDR3 nucleotides: TGTGTCAGCAGCTCAACCGGACTGGTGAACACTGAAGCTTTCTTT.

This clonotype has only a few counts. This may arise from a read error, as a much more abundant clone is one base away. The chain carries TRBV5-1 and TRBJ2-1; D is unclear. CDR3 length equals 11 residues. Trimming took off 2 bases at V and 12 bases at J, with 9 bases between the two ends. Germline CDR1 reads SGHRS; CDR2 reads YFSETQ. The CDR3: CASSFTAGQFF. CDR3 bases: TGCGCCAGCAGCTTTACCGCAGGGCAGTTCTTC.

This clonotype was recorded at least ten times. J is TRBJ2-2 and V is TRBV3-1; 8 nucleotides line up with TRBD1. J lost 1 base, V lost 10 bases, and 2 bases had no gene match. Germline assignment: CDR1 LGHDT and CDR2 YNNKEL (reference sequence). The CDR3 is 13 residues long. CDR3 nucleotides: TGTGCCACCGGGACAGGGAACACCGGGGAGCTGTTTTTT. It codes for CATGTGNTGELFF.

The CDR3 bases are TGCAGTGCGGAAGTCGGGACAGTGAATCAGCCCCAGCATTTT. Translated: CSAEVGTVNQPQHF. V and J are TRBV20-1 and TRBJ1-5, with 7 nucleotides matching TRBD1. The V gene's germline CDR1 is DFQATT and CDR2 SNEGSKA (reference sequence). The CDR3 runs 14 residues. Unmatched junction bases numbered 9, after V lost 6 bases and J lost 4 bases.

On this clonotype itself: One base away lies a much larger clone, so this may be a sequencing read error. A read error is likely, as this CDR3 ends without the conserved phenylalanine or tryptophan. The genes are TRBV7-2 and TRBJ2-7, with D perhaps matching TRBD1 (6 bases). V gave up 7 bases and J gave up 2 bases, with 21 bases separating them. The CDR3 sequence is 16 residues long. Germline values: CDR1 SGHTA, CDR2 FQGNSA. The CDR3 DNA sequence: TGTGCCAGCATCGGACACAGGGATTACCCCACCTACGAGCAGTACTCC. Residues: CASIGHRDYPTYEQYS.

This clonotype was detected only once. V usage is TRBV28 and J usage is TRBJ2-3; 7 bases map to TRBD2. Germline CDR1 and CDR2: MDHEN and SYDVKM. The CDR3 contains 17 residues. J lost 4 bases, V lost 5 bases, and 15 bases had no gene match. DNA for the CDR3: TGTGCCAGCAGTCCCTCAGCGGGGCAGGGTGTGGCAGATACGCAGTATTTT. Its protein is CASSPSAGQGVADTQYF.

This clonotype was detected many times. The CDR3 DNA follows: TGTGCCAGTGGACGGGGTTGGGACATTCAGTACTTC. Residues: CASGRGWDIQYF. The V gene is TRBV19, the J gene TRBJ2-4; maybe TRBD2 (5 bases). Germline V lookup: CDR1 LNHDA, CDR2 SQIVND (reference sequence). CDR3 length: 12 residues. Trimming cost V 8 bases and J 8 bases, with 13 bases left between them.

There are many counts of this clonotype. V and J are TRBV6-6 and TRBJ2-7; D is possibly TRBD2 (6 bases). This CDR3 is 12 amino acids long. Per the germline V gene, CDR1 is MNHNY and CDR2 is SVGAGI (reference sequence). V lost 6 bases to trimming and J lost 5 bases, with 11 bases between them. The CDR3 loop is CASRRTGDEQYF. CDR3 nucleotide sequence: TGTGCCAGCAGGCGGACGGGGGACGAGCAGTACTTC.

This clonotype was counted at least ten times. V is TRBV7-2 and J is TRBJ2-7, with TRBD2 matching 12 bases. J was trimmed by 2 bases and V by 4 bases; bases with no gene match: 3. This CDR3 is built from 15 residues. Germline V gene data show CDR1 as SGHTA and CDR2 as FQGNSA. CDR3 region: CASSSRLAGAYEQYF. In DNA form, the CDR3 reads TGTGCCAGCAGCTCCCGACTAGCGGGAGCCTACGAGCAGTACTTC.

A note on this clonotype: A much larger clone lies a single base off, so this may be a read error. The CDR3, as DNA: TGTGCCAGCAGTACCCGGACTGGACAAGAGGCCCAGTACTTC. Translating it yields CASSTRTGQEAQYF. The chain links TRBV12-3 or TRBV12-4 to TRBJ2-5, with D perhaps matching TRBD1 or TRBD2 (5 bases each). This CDR3 is built from 14 residues.

This clonotype was observed many times. The chain combines TRBV7-3 with TRBJ2-3; the D is unclear. V was trimmed by 4 bases and J by 1 base, leaving 12 bases between them. Germline CDR1 is SGHTA and CDR2 is FQGTGA. There are 15 residues in the CDR3. The CDR3 protein is CASSSSYGGTDTQYF. The DNA of the CDR3 is TGTGCCAGCAGCTCTTCGTACGGAGGCACAGATACGCAGTATTTT.

This clonotype was counted many times. V is TRBV20-1 and J is TRBJ2-3; no definite D call. CDR1 is DFQATT, CDR2 SNEGSKA, per germline (reference sequence). V was trimmed by 0 bases and J by 2 bases, leaving 12 bases between them. CDR3 size: 15 residues. CDR3 region: CSARDIGRITDTQYF. In DNA, the CDR3 is TGCAGTGCTAGAGATATTGGACGGATCACAGATACGCAGTATTTT.

This clonotype was seen many times. An end of the junction differs from the germline gene, which may be a read error. The V gene is TRBV7-7, the J gene TRBJ2-5, with 15 bases matching TRBD2. Germline CDR1 is SSHAT and CDR2 is FNYEAQ (reference sequence). CDR3 size: 15 residues. The CDR3: CASSPGTSGRETQYF. As DNA, the CDR3 is TGTGCTAGCAGCCCCGGGACTAGCGGGAGGGAGACCCAGTACTTC.

There are many counts of this clonotype. The J gene is TRBJ2-3, the V gene TRBV7-6; D ambiguous. Looked up from germline, CDR1 is SGHVS and CDR2 is FNYEAQ. Trimming left V 5 bases short and J 0 bases short, with 18 bases between. The CDR3 sequence is 17 residues long. CDR3 loop: CASSPHRAEQSTDTQYF. The CDR3 DNA follows: TGTGCCAGCAGCCCCCACCGGGCCGAGCAAAGCACAGATACGCAGTATTTT.

This clonotype has a count of ten or more. The J gene is TRBJ1-6, the V gene TRBV25-1, with 9 bases identical to TRBD1. This CDR3 region has 14 residues. V lost 7 bases to trimming and J lost 9 bases; unmatched junction nucleotides: 7. Germline lookup yields CDR1 MGHDK and CDR2 SYGVNS. CDR3 loop: CASTDRGSSSPLHF. DNA of the CDR3: TGTGCCAGCACCGACAGGGGGAGTAGTTCACCCCTCCACTTT.

This clonotype was observed many times. The J gene is TRBJ2-7, the V gene TRBV28; D may be TRBD1 (6 bases). Germline lookup yields CDR1 MDHEN and CDR2 SYDVKM. CDR3 length: 13 residues. V was clipped by 6 bases and J by 2 bases, with 11 bases between them. DNA of the CDR3: TGTGCCAGCAGCGTCAGGGGAGCCTACGAGCAGTACTTC. This encodes CASSVRGAYEQYF.

There are many counts of this clonotype. The rearrangement links TRBV30 to TRBJ1-2; D call uncertain. CDR3 length: 11 amino acids. The V end lost 0 bases, the J end lost 4 bases, and 3 bases lay between the germline ends. Per the germline V gene, CDR1 is GTSNPN and CDR2 is SVGIG (reference sequence). The CDR3 nucleotides read TGTGCCTGGAGTGTTACCTATGGCTACACCTTC. This sequence encodes CAWSVTYGYTF.